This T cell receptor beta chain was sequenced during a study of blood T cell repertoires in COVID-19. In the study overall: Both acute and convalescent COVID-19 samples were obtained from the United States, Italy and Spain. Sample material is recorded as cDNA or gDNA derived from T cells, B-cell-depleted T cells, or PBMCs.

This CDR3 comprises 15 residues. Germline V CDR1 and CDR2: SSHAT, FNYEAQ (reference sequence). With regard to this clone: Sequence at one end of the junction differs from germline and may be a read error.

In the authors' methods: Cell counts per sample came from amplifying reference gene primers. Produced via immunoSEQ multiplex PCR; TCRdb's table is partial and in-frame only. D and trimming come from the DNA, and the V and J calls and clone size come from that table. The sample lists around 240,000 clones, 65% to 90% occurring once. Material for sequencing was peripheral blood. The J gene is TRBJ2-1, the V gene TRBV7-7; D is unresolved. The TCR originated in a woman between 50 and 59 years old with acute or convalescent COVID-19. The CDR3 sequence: CASSLGGDLHNEQFF. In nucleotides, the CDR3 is TGTGCTAGCAGCTTAGGCGGAGACCTTCACAATGAGCAGTTCTTC.